Reported below is one T cell receptor (beta chain). Assay used: immunoSEQ multiplex PCR; TCRdb lists only in-frame clones, some missing. This table has roughly 23,000 clones, approximately 84% appearing once. The CDR3 has 12 residues. Trimming took 8 bases from V and 6 from J, leaving 13 bases between them. The germline CDR1 and CDR2 sequences are SNHLY and FYNNEI. These data originate in a study of OX40 agonist ivuxolimab in advanced cancers. Across the whole study: Patients were dosed intravenously with ivuxolimab at 0.01 to 10 mg/kg every 2 weeks.

The origin of this receptor is an adult with an advanced solid tumor such as melanoma, head and neck, liver or kidney cancer. The specimen was CD4+ or CD8+ T cells sorted from blood, collected in a trial of the OX40 agonist ivuxolimab. The chain uses TRBV2 and TRBJ1-1; D might be TRBD1 (5 bases). The CDR3, as DNA: TGTGCCAGCTCCGGAGGGGCATCTGAAGCTTTCTTT. It specifies CASSGGASEAFF.